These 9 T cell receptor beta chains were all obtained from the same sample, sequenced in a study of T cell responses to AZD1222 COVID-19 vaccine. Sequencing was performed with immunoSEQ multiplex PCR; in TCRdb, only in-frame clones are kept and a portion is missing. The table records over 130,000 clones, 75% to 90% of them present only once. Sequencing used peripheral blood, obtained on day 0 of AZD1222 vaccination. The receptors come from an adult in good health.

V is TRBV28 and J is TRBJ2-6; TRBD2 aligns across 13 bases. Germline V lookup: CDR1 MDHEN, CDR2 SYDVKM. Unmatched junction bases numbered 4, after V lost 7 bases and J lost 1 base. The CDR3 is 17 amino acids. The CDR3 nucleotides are TGTGCCAGCACTCCGGGACTAGCGGGATCTGGGGCCAACGTCCTGACTTTC. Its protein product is CASTPGLAGSGANVLTF. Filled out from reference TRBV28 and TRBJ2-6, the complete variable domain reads DVKVTQSSRYLVKRTGEKVFLECVQDMDHENMFWYRQDPGLGLRLIYFSYDVKMKEKGDIPEGYSVSREKKERFSLILESASTNQTSMYLCASTPGLAGSGANVLTFGAGSRLTVL.

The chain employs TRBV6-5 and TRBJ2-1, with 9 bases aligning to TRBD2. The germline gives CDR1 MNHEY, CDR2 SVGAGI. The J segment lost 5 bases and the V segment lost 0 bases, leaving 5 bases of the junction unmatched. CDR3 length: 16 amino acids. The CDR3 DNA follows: TGTGCCAGCAGTTACTCCCCTAGCGGGGCGGACAATGAGCAGTTCTTC. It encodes CASSYSPSGADNEQFF.

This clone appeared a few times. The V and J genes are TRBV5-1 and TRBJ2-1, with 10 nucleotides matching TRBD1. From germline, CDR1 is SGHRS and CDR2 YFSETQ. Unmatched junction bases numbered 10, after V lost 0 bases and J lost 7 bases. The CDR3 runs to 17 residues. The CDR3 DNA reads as TGCGCCAGCAGCTTGGGACAGGGGGCGAATGTATGGAATGAGCAGTTCTTC. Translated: CASSLGQGANVWNEQFF.

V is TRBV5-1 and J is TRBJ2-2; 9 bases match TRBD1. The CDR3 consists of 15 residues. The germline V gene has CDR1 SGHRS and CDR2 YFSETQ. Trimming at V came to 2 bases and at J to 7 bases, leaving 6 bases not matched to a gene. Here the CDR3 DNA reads TGCGCCAGCAGCTTAGTGGGACAGGGTAACGGGGAGCTGTTTTTT. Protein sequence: CASSLVGQGNGELFF.

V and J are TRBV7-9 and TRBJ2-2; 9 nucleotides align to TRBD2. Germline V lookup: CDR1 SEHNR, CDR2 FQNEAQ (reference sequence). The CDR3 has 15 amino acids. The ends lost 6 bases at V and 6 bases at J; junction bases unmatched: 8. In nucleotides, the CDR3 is TGTGCCAGCAGGGGTAGCGGGAGATCGTCCGGGGAGCTGTTTTTT. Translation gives CASRGSGRSSGELFF.

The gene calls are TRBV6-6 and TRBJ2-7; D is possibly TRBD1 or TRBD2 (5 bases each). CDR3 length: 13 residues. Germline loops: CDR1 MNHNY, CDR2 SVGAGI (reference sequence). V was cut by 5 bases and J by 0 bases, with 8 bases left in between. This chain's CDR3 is CASSIGGSYEQYF. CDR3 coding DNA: TGTGCCAGCAGTATTGGGGGCTCCTACGAGCAGTACTTC.

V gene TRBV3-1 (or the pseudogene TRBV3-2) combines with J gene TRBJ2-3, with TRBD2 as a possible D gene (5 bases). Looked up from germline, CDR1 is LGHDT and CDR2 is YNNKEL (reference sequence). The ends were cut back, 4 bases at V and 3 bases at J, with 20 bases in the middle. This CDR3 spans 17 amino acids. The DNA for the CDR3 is TGTGCCAGCAGCCCCGAGAGTATGGGAGCTGAAACAGATACGCAGTATTTT. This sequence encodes CASSPESMGAETDTQYF.

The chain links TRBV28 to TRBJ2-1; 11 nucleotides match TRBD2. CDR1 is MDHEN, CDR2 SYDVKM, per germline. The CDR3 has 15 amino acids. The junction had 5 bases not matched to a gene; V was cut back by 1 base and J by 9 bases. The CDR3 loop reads CASSLLAGGHCEQFF. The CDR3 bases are TGTGCCAGCAGTTTATTAGCGGGAGGGCACTGTGAGCAGTTCTTC.

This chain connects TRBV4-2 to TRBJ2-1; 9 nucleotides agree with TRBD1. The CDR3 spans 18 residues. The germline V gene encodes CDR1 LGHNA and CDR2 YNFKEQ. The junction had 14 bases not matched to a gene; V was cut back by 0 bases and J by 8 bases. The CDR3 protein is CASSQDVLGQGRVDEQFF. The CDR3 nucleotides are TGTGCCAGCAGCCAAGATGTATTGGGACAGGGTAGAGTCGATGAGCAGTTCTTC.